These 19 T cell receptor beta chains were sequenced from one sample in a study of T cell responses to AZD1222 COVID-19 vaccine. Clones were sequenced by immunoSEQ multiplex PCR, and TCRdb holds only the in-frame ones, with some missing. The table shows about 75,000 clones, with around 87% occurring only once. Sample: peripheral blood, taken 28 days after the second AZD1222 dose. All receptors come from an adult who received the AZD1222 COVID-19 vaccine.

This clone was recorded only once. The V call is TRBV5-8, the J call TRBJ1-1; TRBD1 matches at 8 bases. The trim removed 5 bases at V and 1 base at J, leaving 4 bases unmatched. CDR3 length equals 14 residues. From germline, CDR1 is SGHTS and CDR2 YDEGEE. The DNA for the CDR3 is TGTGCCAGCAGGTACAGGGGGGAGAACACTGAAGCTTTCTTT. Translating gives CASRYRGENTEAFF.

The V gene is TRBV4-3, the J gene TRBJ2-7; either TRBD1 or TRBD2 may supply D (5 bases each). The V and J ends lost 0 bases and 3 bases respectively, with 15 bases between them. The CDR3 covers 16 residues. Germline V CDR1 and CDR2: LGHNA, YSLEER. In nucleotides, the CDR3 is TGCGCCAGCAGCCAAGATCGGAGAGGGGCAGGCTACGAGCAGTACTTC. It specifies CASSQDRRGAGYEQYF.

The chain employs TRBV19 and TRBJ1-1; a weak D match, TRBD1 (6 bases). Trimming shortened V by 5 bases and J by 0 bases, and 16 bases separated the two germline ends. The germline CDR1 and CDR2 sequences are LNHDA and SQIVND (reference sequence). This CDR3 contains 16 residues. For the CDR3, the DNA is TGTGCCAGTAGTGAGAGGGGGAAGAGAATGAACACTGAAGCTTTCTTT. Translating gives CASSERGKRMNTEAFF.

Here the CDR3 reads CASKINIRTVYDSPLHF. Here the CDR3 DNA reads TGTGCCAGCAAAATAAATATCCGGACAGTGTATGATTCACCCCTCCACTTT. V usage is TRBV27 and J usage is TRBJ1-6, with D possibly matching TRBD1 (6 bases). The V end lost 7 bases, the J end lost 8 bases, and 24 bases lay between the germline ends. The CDR3 extends over 17 amino acids. Germline V lookup: CDR1 MNHEY, CDR2 SMNVEV (reference sequence).

The rearrangement links TRBV10-2 to TRBJ2-7; D uncertain. Germline CDR1 and CDR2: WSHSY and SAAADI. The CDR3 has 14 amino acids. Trimming pared 7 bases from V and 3 bases from J, leaving 16 bases between. CDR3 in amino acids: CASTPRPNYYEQYF. The CDR3 DNA sequence: TGCGCCAGCACACCTAGACCTAATTACTACGAGCAGTACTTC.

V is TRBV7-3 and J is TRBJ1-2; a possible D gene is TRBD1 (5 bases). Germline V gene sequence: CDR1 SGHTA, CDR2 FQGTGA. CDR3 length: 14 amino acids. Trimming stripped 5 bases from V and 2 bases from J, with 12 bases between. This CDR3 is CASSPTGGNYGYTF. The CDR3 DNA is TGTGCCAGCAGCCCAACTGGGGGGAACTATGGCTACACCTTC.

CDR3: CASRRQAHGYTF. The DNA for the CDR3 is TGCGCCAGCAGGAGACAGGCCCATGGCTACACCTTC. The J gene is TRBJ1-2, the V gene TRBV10-1; D possibly corresponds to TRBD1 (6 bases). The CDR3 consists of 12 residues. Germline CDR1 WNHNN, CDR2 SYGVQD (reference sequence). V gave up 6 bases and J gave up 6 bases, with 11 bases separating them.

J is TRBJ2-3 and V is TRBV7-9; possibly TRBD1 or TRBD2 for D (7 bases each). Looked up from germline, CDR1 is SEHNR and CDR2 is FQNEAQ (reference sequence). V was cut by 9 bases and J by 3 bases, with 16 bases left in between. The CDR3 length is 14 residues. CDR3 region: CASSTQGGTDTQYF. CDR3 in DNA: TGTGCCAGTTCGACCCAGGGGGGGACAGATACGCAGTATTTT. The whole variable domain, filled in from reference TRBV7-9 and TRBJ2-3, reads DTGVSQNPRHKITKRGQNVTFRCDPISEHNRLYWYRQTLGQGPEFLTYFQNEAQLEKSRLLSDRFSAERPKGSFSTLEIQRTEQGDSAMYLCASSTQGGTDTQYFGPGTRLTVL.

The genes are TRBV27 and TRBJ2-2; D not certain. V lost 5 bases and J lost 4, with 11 bases in between. Germline CDR1 and CDR2: MNHEY and SMNVEV (reference sequence). The CDR3 totals 14 residues. The DNA for the CDR3 is TGTGCCAGCAGTCTCGGCCGGGCCACCGGGGAGCTGTTTTTT. Translated, it gives CASSLGRATGELFF.

The rearrangement uses TRBV18 and TRBJ1-5; D is uncertain. The CDR3 consists of 13 residues. CDR1 KGHSH and CDR2 LQKENI come from the germline V gene. Deletions cut 2 bases from V and 4 bases from J, with 6 bases between. The DNA for the CDR3 is TGTGCCAGCTCACCAACGGAAAATCAGCCCCAGCATTTT. It is translated as CASSPTENQPQHF.

CDR3 in amino acids: CASFREPLNTEAFF. CDR3 sequence (DNA): TGCGCCAGTTTCAGGGAACCCCTGAACACTGAAGCTTTCTTT. This rearrangement joins TRBV5-1 to TRBJ1-1; possible D gene TRBD1, 5 bases. The V gene's germline CDR1 is SGHRS and CDR2 YFSETQ. The CDR3 is 14 amino acids. V lost 8 bases and J lost 0, with 14 bases in between.

The chain recombines TRBV10-3 with TRBJ2-3, with unresolved D. CDR1 and CDR2 (germline): ENHRY, SYGVKD. Trimming removed 0 bases at V and 2 bases at J, with 6 bases between. The CDR3 runs to 14 residues. The CDR3 reads CAISESRNTDTQYF. The CDR3 bases are TGTGCCATCAGTGAGTCGAGGAACACAGATACGCAGTATTTT.

CDR3 DNA sequence: TGTGCCAGCAGCCAAGATCGAGGGGGATACAATGAGCAGTTCTTC. Residues: CASSQDRGGYNEQFF. The V and J genes are TRBV14 and TRBJ2-1, with D perhaps matching TRBD1 (6 bases). The CDR3 is made up of 15 amino acids. The V end lost 0 bases, the J end lost 4 bases, and 10 bases lay between the germline ends. Germline V gives CDR1 SGHDN, CDR2 FVKESK.

The rearrangement links TRBV7-2 to TRBJ2-3; TRBD2 matches at 10 bases. Trimming removed 1 base from V and 6 bases from J; junction bases left unmatched: 7. The CDR3 consists of 16 residues. CDR1 is SGHTA, CDR2 FQGNSA, per germline. CDR3 sequence reads: CASSLVLAGGGDTQYF. Here the CDR3 DNA reads TGTGCCAGCAGCTTAGTGTTAGCGGGGGGCGGGGATACGCAGTATTTT. Drawing the rest from reference TRBV7-2 and TRBJ2-3, the complete variable domain is GAGVSQSPSNKVTEKGKDVELRCDPISGHTALYWYRQSLGQGLEFLIYFQGNSAPDKSGLPSDRFSAERTGGSVSTLTIQRTQQEDSAVYLCASSLVLAGGGDTQYFGPGTRLTVL.

This chain joins TRBV7-9 and TRBJ2-6; D might be TRBD1 (7 bases). The CDR3 covers 16 residues. Germline V gives CDR1 SEHNR, CDR2 FQNEAQ (reference sequence). The V gene lost 3 bases and the J gene lost 2 bases, with 11 bases spanning the gap. In DNA form, the CDR3 reads TGTGCCAGCAGCTTGGACAGGAGGGCTGGGGCCAACGTCCTGACTTTC. Protein sequence: CASSLDRRAGANVLTF.

CDR3 protein: CASSYDAGDTIYF. Here the CDR3 DNA reads TGTGCCAGCAGTTACGACGCGGGAGACACCATATATTTT. The genes are TRBV6-5 and TRBJ1-3; D gene unclear. Germline values: CDR1 MNHEY, CDR2 SVGAGI. V lost 2 bases, J lost 8 bases, and 10 bases lay in between. The CDR3 extends over 13 amino acids.

This sequence joins TRBV5-6 and TRBJ1-1; no clear D. V was clipped by 4 bases and J by 1 base, with 8 bases between them. Germline CDR1 SGHDT, CDR2 YYEEEE. The CDR3 extends over 13 amino acids. The CDR3 sequence is CASSRGRNTEAFF. CDR3 in DNA: TGTGCCAGCAGCCGAGGGAGGAACACTGAAGCTTTCTTT.

This clone showed up just once. V gene TRBV7-6 combines with J gene TRBJ1-5, with TRBD1 as a possible D gene (5 bases). Germline CDR1 is SGHVS and CDR2 is FNYEAQ. V was pared by 1 base and J by 2 bases, with 21 bases between. The CDR3 contains 19 residues. For the CDR3, the DNA is TGTGCCAGCAGCTTAGGCGGGCCGACAGTTCCATGCGGCAATCAGCCCCAGCATTTT. Its translation: CASSLGGPTVPCGNQPQHF.

This chain connects TRBV5-1 to TRBJ1-1; TRBD1 agrees at 10 bases. The CDR3 consists of 15 residues. V shed 3 bases, J shed 0 bases, and the junction held 2 bases outside the gene matches. In germline, CDR1 is SGHRS, CDR2 YFSETQ. CDR3 region: CASSSDRGLNTEAFF. CDR3 nucleotide sequence: TGCGCCAGCAGCTCAGACAGGGGGCTGAACACTGAAGCTTTCTTT. Together with reference TRBV5-1 and TRBJ1-1, the CDR3 gives the full variable domain: KAGVTQTPRYLIKTRGQQVTLSCSPISGHRSVSWYQQTPGQGLQFLFEYFSETQRNKGNFPGRFSGRQFSNSRSEMNVSTLELGDSALYLCASSSDRGLNTEAFFGQGTRLTVV.